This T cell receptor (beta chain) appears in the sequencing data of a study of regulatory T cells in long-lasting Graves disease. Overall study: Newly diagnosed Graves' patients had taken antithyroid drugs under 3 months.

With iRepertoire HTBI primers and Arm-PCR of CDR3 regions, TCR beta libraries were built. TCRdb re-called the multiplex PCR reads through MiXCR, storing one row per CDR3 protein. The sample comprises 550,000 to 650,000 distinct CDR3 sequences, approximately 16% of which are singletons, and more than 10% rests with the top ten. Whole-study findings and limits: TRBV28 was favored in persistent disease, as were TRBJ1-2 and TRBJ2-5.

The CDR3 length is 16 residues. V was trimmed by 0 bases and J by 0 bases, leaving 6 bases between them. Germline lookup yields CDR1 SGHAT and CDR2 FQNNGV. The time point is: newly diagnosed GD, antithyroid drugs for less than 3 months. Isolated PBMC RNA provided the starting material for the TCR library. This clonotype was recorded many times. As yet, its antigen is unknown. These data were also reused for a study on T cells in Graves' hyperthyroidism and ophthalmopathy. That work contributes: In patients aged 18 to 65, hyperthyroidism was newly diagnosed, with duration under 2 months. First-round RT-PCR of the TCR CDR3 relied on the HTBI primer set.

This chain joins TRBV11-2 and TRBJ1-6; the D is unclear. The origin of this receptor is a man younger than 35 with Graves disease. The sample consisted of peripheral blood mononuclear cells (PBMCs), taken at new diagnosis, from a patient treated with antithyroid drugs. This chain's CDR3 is CASSLDGSSYNSPLHF. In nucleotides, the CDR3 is TGTGCCAGCAGCTTAGATGGGTCCTCCTATAATTCACCCCTCCACTTT.